A selection of T cell receptor beta chains follows, all from one sample in a study of radiotherapy plus CTLA-4 blockade in lung cancer. Data came from immunoSEQ multiplex PCR; TCRdb stores just in-frame clones and leaves some out. Among some 78,000 clones, approximately 83% were seen once, and the ten largest hold about 2%. Sequencing used peripheral blood, obtained from a patient treated with radiotherapy plus ipilimumab. The receptor source for this set is a human donor with non-small cell lung cancer who had a partial response to radiotherapy plus ipilimumab. CDR3s include the opening cysteine and the closing phenylalanine or tryptophan. The D gene is left open where the match is weak. Expanded clones get a size class; other rows say once, few or many, or leave the size out.

d_gene | abundance | len | j_gene | v_gene | CDR3aa | CDR3nt
. | . | 17 | TRBJ1-1 | TRBV19 | CASSKRGLRGMNTEAFF | TGTGCCAGTAGTAAGAGGGGCTTGAGGGGGATGAACACTGAAGCTTTCTTT
TRBD1 | . | 14 | TRBJ1-1 | TRBV28 | CASSGLQGGTEAFF | TGTGCCAGCAGCGGGTTACAGGGGGGCACTGAAGCTTTCTTT
TRBD2 | . | 13 | TRBJ2-1 | TRBV11-3 | CASSLVGGSRQFF | TGTGCCAGCAGCTTAGTGGGCGGGAGCCGGCAGTTCTTC
TRBD2 | . | 16 | TRBJ2-1 | TRBV19 | CASSSVGGSSYNEQFF | TGTGCCAGTAGTAGCGTGGGCGGGAGCTCCTACAATGAGCAGTTCTTC
TRBD2 | . | 16 | TRBJ2-7 | TRBV7-8 | CASSVGTSGFRYEQYF | TGTGCCAGCAGCGTCGGGACTAGCGGATTCAGATACGAGCAGTACTTC
TRBD1 | . | 13 | TRBJ2-1 | TRBV5-1 | CASSLGDRGEQFF | TGCGCCAGCAGCTTGGGGGACAGGGGTGAGCAGTTCTTC
. | few | 13 | TRBJ2-1 | TRBV6-4 | CASSGEVFGEQFF | TGTGCCAGCAGTGGCGAGGTTTTTGGTGAGCAGTTCTTC
. | . | 14 | TRBJ1-1 | TRBV19 | CASSIGGVNTEAFF | TGTGCCAGTAGTATCGGGGGGGTGAACACTGAAGCTTTCTTT
. | few | 15 | TRBJ1-3 | TRBV7-9 | CASSQSRDSGNTIYF | TGTGCCAGCAGCCAAAGCAGGGATTCTGGAAACACCATATATTTT
. | . | 13 | TRBJ1-5 | TRBV30 | CAWSPQIKQPQHF | TGTGCCTGGAGTCCCCAGATTAAGCAGCCCCAGCATTTT
. | . | 13 | TRBJ2-7 | TRBV7-2 | CASRFTGTLEQYF | TGTGCCAGCAGATTCACCGGGACTCTGGAGCAGTACTTC
TRBD2 | . | 15 | TRBJ2-3 | TRBV6-1 | CASRTGLAGGDTQYF | TGTGCCAGCAGAACGGGACTAGCGGGAGGAGATACGCAGTATTTT
. | . | 15 | TRBJ1-3 | TRBV6-5 | CASTSRQVSGNTIYF | TGTGCCAGCACCTCACGACAGGTCTCTGGAAACACCATATATTTT
. | . | 14 | TRBJ2-2 | TRBV4-1 | CASGWRPNTGELFF | TGCGCCAGCGGGTGGAGGCCCAACACCGGGGAGCTGTTTTTT
TRBD1 | . | 15 | TRBJ1-4 | TRBV6-1 | CASSTGGIVNEKLFF | TGTGCCAGCAGCACAGGGGGCATTGTTAATGAAAAACTGTTTTTT
. | . | 13 | TRBJ1-2 | TRBV19 | CASSQDRNYGYTF | TGTGCCAGTAGTCAGGATCGTAACTATGGCTACACCTTC
. | . | 13 | TRBJ1-5 | TRBV6-1 | CASRQGSNQPQHF | TGTGCCAGCAGACAGGGTAGCAATCAGCCCCAGCATTTT
TRBD1 | . | 16 | TRBJ1-2 | TRBV27 | CASRLPYLSGGSGYTF | TGTGCCAGCAGGTTACCGTACCTGTCAGGGGGGTCGGGCTACACCTTC
. | . | 15 | TRBJ1-1 | TRBV5-4 | CASSWQGNLNTEAFF | TGTGCCAGCAGCTGGCAGGGGAACCTGAACACTGAAGCTTTCTTT
. | . | 11 | TRBJ2-5 | TRBV6-5 | CASKAAGEQYF | TGTGCCAGCAAAGCCGCCGGGGAGCAGTACTTC
. | . | 13 | TRBJ1-1 | TRBV18 | CASSPGQVFEAFF | TGTGCCAGCTCACCGGGCCAGGTATTTGAAGCTTTCTTT
TRBD1 | . | 16 | TRBJ1-1 | TRBV5-1 | CASSKGQGARNTEAFF | TGCGCCAGCAGCAAGGGACAGGGGGCGCGGAACACTGAAGCTTTCTTT